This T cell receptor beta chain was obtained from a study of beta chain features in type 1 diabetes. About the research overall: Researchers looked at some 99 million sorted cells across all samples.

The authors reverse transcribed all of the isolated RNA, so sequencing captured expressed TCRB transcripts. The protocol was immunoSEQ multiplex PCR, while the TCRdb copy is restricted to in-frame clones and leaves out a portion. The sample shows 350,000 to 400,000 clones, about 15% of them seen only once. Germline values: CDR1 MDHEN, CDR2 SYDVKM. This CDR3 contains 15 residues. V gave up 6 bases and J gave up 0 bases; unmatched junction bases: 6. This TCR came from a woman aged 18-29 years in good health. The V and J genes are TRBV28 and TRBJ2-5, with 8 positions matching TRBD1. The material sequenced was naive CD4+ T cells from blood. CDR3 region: CASSRDRGNQETQYF. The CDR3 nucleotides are TGTGCCAGCAGCCGTGACAGGGGAAACCAAGAGACCCAGTACTTC.